Following are 18 T cell receptor beta chains from one sample sequenced in a study of vaccination and CD4 T cells after COVID-19. The Oncomine TCR Beta short-read assay generated sequence data from the DNA of cultured CD4+ T cells. TCRdb analysed the PCR reads with MiXCR anew, one entry per CDR3 protein. The repertoire holds 9,000 to 15,000 distinct CDR3 sequences, with roughly 58% as singletons. Which antigens these TCRs recognize remains unknown. Treatment: roughly 10-day PBMC culture with coronavirus spike peptide pools or control peptides (ViraFEST assay). The sample taken for sequencing was CD4+ T cells from blood, cultured in vitro. Receptor source: a human donor who had recovered from COVID-19.

This chain uses TRBV27 with TRBJ2-7; 11 bases match TRBD2. Germline CDR1 is MNHEY and CDR2 is SMNVEV (reference sequence). V was pared by 6 bases and J by 5 bases, with 3 bases of the junction left unmatched. The CDR3 length is 13 residues. CDR3 in amino acids: CASRLAGVNEQYF. Here the CDR3 DNA reads TGTGCCAGCAGACTAGCGGGAGTCAACGAGCAGTACTTC.

This chain joins TRBV11-3 and TRBJ1-2; TRBD1 might be the D (5 bases). The length of the CDR3 is 12 residues. Germline assignment: CDR1 SGHNT and CDR2 YENEEA. V was cut by 3 bases and J by 8 bases, with 10 bases left in between. The CDR3 DNA reads as TGTGCCAGCAGCTTGGAGGGACGCGGCTACACCTTC. Translation gives CASSLEGRGYTF.

The rearrangement links TRBV4-2 to TRBJ2-2; TRBD1 matches 12 bases. The germline gives CDR1 LGHNA, CDR2 YNFKEQ. The CDR3 totals 16 residues. V dropped 4 bases and J dropped 7; count of bases not matched to a gene: 7. In nucleotides, the CDR3 is TGTGCCAGCAGCCGGGGGGACAGGGGGCCGGACGGGGAGCTGTTTTTT. It translates to CASSRGDRGPDGELFF.

The V call is TRBV28, the J call TRBJ1-5; D remains ambiguous. Germline V gene data show CDR1 as MDHEN and CDR2 as SYDVKM. Trimming pared 6 bases from V and 8 bases from J, leaving 11 bases between. This CDR3 is 12 amino acids long. This CDR3 is CASSPPGEPQHF. CDR3 coding DNA: TGTGCCAGCAGCCCCCCCGGGGAGCCCCAGCATTTT.

The chain recombines TRBV7-2 with TRBJ2-6; TRBD1 matches 10 bases. The V gene's germline CDR1 is SGHTA and CDR2 FQGNSA. The CDR3 sequence is 17 residues long. V trimming: 3 bases; J trimming: 0 bases; junction bases outside the gene matches: 2. The DNA of the CDR3 is TGTGCCAGCAGCTTGACAGGGGGCGCCTCTGGGGCCAACGTCCTGACTTTC. This codes for CASSLTGGASGANVLTF. The full variable domain, its missing parts supplied by reference TRBV7-2 and TRBJ2-6, is GAGVSQSPSNKVTEKGKDVELRCDPISGHTALYWYRQSLGQGLEFLIYFQGNSAPDKSGLPSDRFSAERTGGSVSTLTIQRTQQEDSAVYLCASSLTGGASGANVLTFGAGSRLTVL.

The V gene is TRBV19, the J gene TRBJ2-5, with TRBD2 identical over 8 bases. The CDR3 is made up of 17 amino acids. With 3 bases clipped from V and 9 bases from J, the junction kept 18 bases outside the gene matches. Germline V CDR1 and CDR2: LNHDA, SQIVND (reference sequence). DNA of the CDR3: TGTGCCAGTAGTATGGGATCAGCGGGGGAGACCCGTTCGTCCCAGTACTTC. Translation: CASSMGSAGETRSSQYF.

The DNA for the CDR3 is TGTGCCAGCAGTTTATACGGAGATACGCAGTATTTT. This sequence encodes CASSLYGDTQYF. The V call is TRBV28, the J call TRBJ2-3, with no clear D. V was shortened by 1 base and J by 5 bases, with 4 bases between the two germline ends. Germline V gene data show CDR1 as MDHEN and CDR2 as SYDVKM. This CDR3 spans 12 amino acids.

The chain uses TRBV5-4 and TRBJ2-7, with 12 bases that match TRBD2. The V gene's germline CDR1 is SGHNT and CDR2 YYREEE (reference sequence). The CDR3 has 19 residues. V dropped 4 bases and J dropped 6; count of bases not matched to a gene: 20. The CDR3 reads CASSPGGLAGRSTSGEQYF. The CDR3, as DNA: TGTGCCAGCAGCCCCGGGGGACTAGCGGGCCGATCCACCTCCGGCGAGCAGTACTTC.

By share, this clonotype counts as medium-sized. This rearrangement joins TRBV11-2 to TRBJ2-2; no definite D call. Trimming took 3 bases from V and 8 from J, leaving 4 bases between them. Germline V gene data show CDR1 as SGHAT and CDR2 as FQNNGV. The CDR3 runs to 11 residues. CDR3 coding DNA: TGTGCCAGCAGCTTTTATGGGGAGCTGTTTTTT. It encodes CASSFYGELFF.

V is TRBV2 and J is TRBJ1-1, with 11 bases that match TRBD1. The CDR3 spans 15 residues. The trim removed 4 bases at V and 6 bases at J, leaving 7 bases unmatched. The germline V gene encodes CDR1 SNHLY and CDR2 FYNNEI. CDR3: CASSAWDRGMAEAFF. The CDR3 DNA is TGTGCCAGCAGTGCCTGGGACAGGGGGATGGCTGAAGCTTTCTTT. The full variable domain, with the rest looked up from reference TRBV2 and TRBJ1-1, is EPEVTQTPSHQVTQMGQEVILRCVPISNHLYFYWYRQILGQKVEFLVSFYNNEISEKSEIFDDQFSVERPDGSNFTLKIRSTKLEDSAMYFCASSAWDRGMAEAFFGQGTRLTVV.

V gene TRBV24-1 combines with J gene TRBJ1-2; the match to TRBD1 covers 10 bases. The CDR3 is 13 residues long. CDR1 is KGHDR and CDR2 is SFDVKD in the germline V gene. V lost 4 bases and J lost 7; bases outside the gene matches: 2. CDR3 sequence: CATSDRTGGGYTF. The CDR3 DNA reads TGTGCCACCAGTGACAGGACAGGGGGTGGCTACACCTTC.

Concerning this clonotype itself: This may arise from a read error, as a much more abundant clone is one base away. The chain is built from TRBV7-8 and TRBJ2-7, with D possibly TRBD1 on 6 matching bases. CDR1 SGHVS and CDR2 FQNEAQ come from the germline V gene. This CDR3 is built from 17 residues. Trimming removed 2 bases at V and 2 bases at J, with 19 bases between. In DNA form, the CDR3 reads TGTGCCAGCAGCTTATTGGTGGGCAGGGGTAGCGCCTACGAGCAGTACTTC. It encodes CASSLLVGRGSAYEQYF.

This clonotype was found a few times. The chain carries TRBV10-2 and TRBJ1-1, with no clear D. From germline, CDR1 is WSHSY and CDR2 SAAADI. Trimming stripped 7 bases from V and 1 base from J, with 10 bases between. The CDR3 contains 13 residues. The CDR3 DNA reads as TGCGCCAGCACCCAAGGAAGGAACACTGAAGCTTTCTTT. This sequence encodes CASTQGRNTEAFF.

This chain joins TRBV7-2 and TRBJ2-5; D is perhaps TRBD2 (6 bases). V lost 4 bases, J lost 5 bases, and 20 bases lay in between. CDR3 length: 16 residues. Germline CDR1 and CDR2: SGHTA and FQGNSA. The DNA of the CDR3 is TGTGCCAGCAGCTACCGCCTCGCGCGGGGTTCGGAGACCCAGTACTTC. It translates to CASSYRLARGSETQYF.

The chain joins TRBV20-1 to TRBJ1-6, with 7 bases lining up with TRBD1. Per the germline V gene, CDR1 is DFQATT and CDR2 is SNEGSKA (reference sequence). CDR3 length: 16 amino acids. V shed 6 bases and J 10 bases; nucleotides not matched to a gene: 18. The CDR3: CSANDRGTGDRSPLHF. In DNA form, the CDR3 reads TGCAGTGCAAACGACCGTGGCACAGGGGATAGGTCACCCCTCCACTTT.

The chain links TRBV5-1 to TRBJ2-5, with D perhaps matching TRBD2 (6 bases). The CDR3 is made up of 16 amino acids. Looked up from germline, CDR1 is SGHRS and CDR2 is YFSETQ. V lost 1 base and J lost 2, with 15 bases in between. CDR3 nucleotides: TGCGCCAGCAGCTTGATTTTCGGGGGTGGACAAGAGACCCAGTACTTC. This sequence encodes CASSLIFGGGQETQYF.

The J gene is TRBJ2-7, the V gene TRBV6-1; no firm D call. This CDR3 is 12 amino acids long. Trimming took 6 bases from V and 2 from J, leaving 8 bases between them. CDR1 and CDR2 (germline): MNHNS, SASEGT. For the CDR3, the DNA is TGTGCCAGCAGCTGGACCCCCTACGAGCAGTACTTC. It yields the protein CASSWTPYEQYF.

In this sample, this clonotype turned up a few times. V gene TRBV12-3 or TRBV12-4 combines with J gene TRBJ2-6; 8 bases are shared with TRBD2. The J segment lost 0 bases and the V segment lost 5 bases, leaving 18 bases of the junction unmatched. The CDR3 is 21 residues long. CDR3 loop: CASSTSGGYSGLTSGANVLTF. The CDR3 nucleotides read TGTGCCAGCAGTACGAGCGGGGGTTACTCCGGCCTTACCTCTGGGGCCAACGTCCTGACTTTC.